Listed below are T cell receptor beta chains from one sample, sequenced in a study of cytomegalovirus exposure and HLA in healthy donors. Some clones are missing from TCRdb's copy, which holds only in-frame ones; the method was immunoSEQ multiplex PCR. The sample holds 110,000 to 150,000 clones, about 70% seen once. Material: PBMCs. The receptors originated from a man aged 60-69 years in good health and CMV-seronegative. CDR3s include the opening cysteine and the closing phenylalanine or tryptophan. The order of the fields is clone size, J gene, V gene, D gene, CDR3 protein, CDR3 DNA. The D gene is left open where the match is weak. Only some rows state a clone size, as once, few, many or a class for expanded clones.

NA TRBJ2-3 TRBV29-1 NA CSVVSIRDLSRTDTQYF TGCAGCGTTGTATCTATTAGAGACTTAAGTAGGACAGATACGCAGTATTTT
NA TRBJ2-5 TRBV5-5 NA CASSLEWGGGETQYF TGTGCCAGCAGCTTGGAGTGGGGGGGCGGCGAGACCCAGTACTTC
NA TRBJ2-3 TRBV7-6 NA CASSLNSYTDTQYF TGTGCCAGCAGCTTAAACAGCTACACAGATACGCAGTATTTT
NA TRBJ1-5 TRBV28 NA CASSSGGGNQPQHF TGTGCCAGCAGTTCGGGGGGTGGCAATCAGCCCCAGCATTTT
NA TRBJ1-3 TRBV5-1 NA CASSLDSSGNTIYF TGCGCCAGCAGCCTGGACAGCTCTGGAAACACCATATATTTT
NA TRBJ1-1 TRBV6-5 NA CASSYSGGAENTEAFF TGTGCCAGCAGTTACTCGGGGGGAGCAGAGAACACTGAAGCTTTCTTT
NA TRBJ2-2 TRBV19 TRBD2 CASSISSGRGELFF TGTGCCAGTAGTATCTCTAGCGGGAGAGGAGAGCTGTTTTTT
NA TRBJ2-7 TRBV4-2 NA CASSQDRARGLESYEQYF TGTGCCAGCAGCCAAGATCGGGCTCGGGGGTTGGAGTCCTACGAGCAGTACTTC
NA TRBJ2-1 TRBV7-3 NA CASSLSRGSSYNEQFF TGTGCCAGCAGCTTAAGTAGAGGTTCCTCCTACAATGAGCAGTTCTTC
NA TRBJ2-5 TRBV6-1 NA CASHSQETQYF TGTGCCAGCCACAGCCAAGAGACCCAGTACTTC
once TRBJ2-5 TRBV7-6 NA CASSLARGRGETQYF TGTGCCAGCAGCTTAGCCAGGGGAAGAGGGGAGACCCAGTACTTC
few TRBJ2-7 TRBV28 TRBD1 CASIRGTATYEQYF TGTGCCAGCATCAGGGGGACAGCAACCTACGAGCAGTACTTC
NA TRBJ1-4 TRBV4-2 TRBD1 CASSQNPGQGDEKLFF TGTGCCAGCAGTCAGAACCCGGGACAGGGAGACGAAAAACTGTTTTTT
NA TRBJ1-1 TRBV6-5 NA CASSYSKTAGSTEAFF TGTGCCAGCAGTTACTCGAAGACAGCCGGATCCACTGAAGCTTTCTTT
NA TRBJ2-5 TRBV30 TRBD2 CAWSDGLAGGETQYF TGTGCCTGGAGTGACGGACTAGCGGGAGGGGAGACCCAGTACTTC
NA TRBJ2-3 TRBV14 NA CASSQVTRTRGQYF TGTGCCAGCAGCCAAGTCACAAGGACCCGGGGGCAGTATTTT
NA TRBJ1-2 TRBV2 NA CASSEGREDGYTF TGTGCCAGCAGTGAAGGCAGGGAGGATGGCTACACCTTC
NA TRBJ2-7 TRBV5-1 TRBD1 CASSLVGTGFREQYF TGCGCCAGCAGCTTGGTCGGGACAGGGTTTCGCGAGCAGTACTTC
few TRBJ1-3 TRBV5-6 NA CASSFRESSGNTIYF TGTGCCAGCAGCTTTAGGGAGAGCTCTGGAAACACCATATATTTT
NA TRBJ1-2 TRBV4-2 TRBD1 CASSLSGTGVRYGYTF TGTGCCAGCAGCCTTTCCGGGACAGGGGTTCGATATGGCTACACCTTC
NA TRBJ2-7 TRBV18 TRBD1 CASSPPGQGGYEQYF TGTGCCAGCTCACCACCCGGACAGGGGGGCTACGAGCAGTACTTC
few TRBJ1-6 TRBV2 TRBD1 CASGTGQYNSPLHF TGTGCCAGTGGGACAGGACAGTATAATTCACCCCTCCACTTT
NA TRBJ2-7 TRBV4-3 TRBD2 CASSQLAGGLYEQYF TGCGCCAGCAGCCAACTAGCGGGAGGACTCTACGAGCAGTACTTC
few TRBJ2-1 TRBV4-1 NA CASSQITSGNEQFF TGCGCCAGCAGCCAGATTACTAGTGGCAATGAGCAGTTCTTC
few TRBJ1-1 TRBV5-1 TRBD1 CASRRTGNTEAFF TGCGCCAGCAGGCGGACAGGGAACACTGAAGCTTTCTTT
NA TRBJ2-1 TRBV29-1 TRBD2 CSVGGIGTSGRKFF TGCAGCGTTGGAGGGATAGGGACTAGCGGGAGAAAGTTCTTC
few TRBJ1-1 TRBV7-3 NA CASSLRWGDTEAFF TGTGCCAGCAGCTTAAGGTGGGGGGACACTGAAGCTTTCTTT
NA TRBJ2-5 TRBV11-2 NA CASSPQGLDLRRETQYF TGTGCCAGCAGCCCCCAGGGGTTGGACCTAAGACGGGAGACCCAGTACTTC
NA TRBJ1-2 TRBV2 TRBD1 CASSEGTGGILGGYTF TGTGCCAGCAGTGAGGGGACAGGGGGTATCTTAGGTGGCTACACCTTC
NA TRBJ2-7 TRBV5-6 NA CASSFSGRADEQYF TGTGCCAGCAGCTTTTCAGGCAGGGCGGACGAGCAGTACTTC
NA TRBJ2-7 TRBV5-4 TRBD1 CASSPGQVSYEQYF TGTGCCAGCAGCCCAGGACAGGTTTCCTACGAGCAGTACTTC
NA TRBJ1-1 TRBV30 TRBD1 CAWSVAPYWRDRVIWEAFF TGTGCCTGGAGTGTCGCCCCTTACTGGCGGGACAGGGTCATCTGGGAAGCTTTCTTT
NA TRBJ2-1 TRBV5-1 TRBD2 CASSLQSGNVNEQFF TGCGCCAGCAGCTTGCAAAGCGGGAATGTCAATGAGCAGTTCTTC
NA TRBJ1-6 TRBV2 NA CASSEGQAETSPLHF TGTGCCAGCAGTGAAGGGCAGGCTGAAACCTCACCCCTCCACTTT
NA TRBJ1-1 TRBV9 NA CASSVASDTEAFF TGTGCCAGCAGCGTAGCTTCGGACACTGAAGCTTTCTTT
NA TRBJ1-6 TRBV11-2 TRBD1 CASSFGTGESPLHF TGTGCCAGCAGCTTCGGGACAGGGGAATCACCCCTCCACTTT
NA TRBJ1-4 TRBV2 NA CASGGRLNEKLFF TGTGCCAGCGGAGGGAGGCTTAATGAAAAACTGTTTTTT
once TRBJ2-5 TRBV5-1 TRBD2 CASSLSSGRDEETQYF TGCGCCAGCAGCTTGAGTAGCGGGAGGGATGAGGAGACCCAGTACTTC
few TRBJ1-5 TRBV19 NA CASRNGENSNQPQHF TGTGCCAGTAGGAACGGGGAGAATAGCAATCAGCCCCAGCATTTT
few TRBJ2-3 TRBV5-8 NA CASRPDSPSTDTQYF TGTGCCAGCAGACCCGACAGTCCTAGCACAGATACGCAGTATTTT
NA TRBJ1-4 TRBV7-8 TRBD1 CASSMGQGREKLFF TGTGCCAGCAGCATGGGACAGGGACGGGAAAAACTGTTTTTT
few TRBJ1-5 TRBV7-2 TRBD1 CASSRETGSTPQHF TGTGCCAGCAGCCGTGAGACAGGGTCAACGCCCCAGCATTTT
few TRBJ1-4 TRBV27 TRBD1 CASSPLTGADEKLFF TGTGCCAGCAGTCCCCTGACAGGGGCGGATGAAAAACTGTTTTTT